This note documents a single TCR beta chain sequence. Its antigen remains unidentified. Assay execution proceeded at the deep level. Sequencing used immunoSEQ multiplex PCR; TCRdb keeps in-frame clones, though not all of them. The repertoire consists of around 1.5 million clones, with under 99% occurring once and the leading ten covering about 0.42%. These data belong to a study of shared clonotypes between healthy human individuals. Notes on the study in general: In having few donors, the study represented limited genetic and exposure-history diversity. Only blood was sampled, and tissue TCR repertoires likely differ from blood ones.

Sequenced material: naive CD4+ T cells sorted from blood. As for subset: CD45RA+ positively selected. This receptor was obtained from a man aged 30-40 years in good health.

In nucleotides, the CDR3 is TGTGCCACCAGCAGGGGGACTGGCGGGAGCCGCTACGAGCAGTACTTC. As protein: CATSRGTGGSRYEQYF. The V gene is TRBV15, the J gene TRBJ2-7; 7 bases are a match to TRBD2. Losses at the gene ends were 3 bases for V and 3 bases for J; bases not matched to a gene: 11. Germline V lookup: CDR1 LNHNV, CDR2 YYDKDF (reference sequence). There are 16 residues in the CDR3.